This TCR beta chain emerged from a study of blood T cell repertoires in COVID-19. Repertoires were generated with immunoSEQ multiplex PCR, while TCRdb's copy carries only in-frame clones and drops some. The sample yields 300,000 to 450,000 clones, around 87% seen once. This clonotype was sampled from a middle-aged man in a cohort exposed to, infected with or recovered from COVID-19 (not recorded which). Material: PBMCs or T cells enriched from blood (not recorded which).

This chain's CDR3 is CASSFGTALSPQHF. The CDR3 DNA is TGTGCCAGCAGCTTCGGGACAGCCCTGAGCCCCCAGCATTTT. This chain links TRBV7-9 with TRBJ1-5; TRBD1 matches 7 bases. CDR1 and CDR2 (germline): SEHNR, FQNEAQ (reference sequence). Unmatched junction bases numbered 9, after V lost 3 bases and J lost 10 bases. This CDR3 comprises 14 residues.